This T cell receptor beta chain was observed in a study of cytomegalovirus exposure and HLA in healthy donors (dated by TCRdb to 2015 to 2018). As for the study more broadly: An earlier analysis of 587 of the donors reported approximately 260 Gb of sequence data and about 120 million unique TCR beta sequences obtained from roughly 180 million T cells. HLA typing covered class I and class II loci at four-digit resolution. A later analysis re-examined previously published TCR beta repertoires from more than 650 donors and added high-resolution HLA genotyping to investigate patterns of TCR occurrence. Roughly 5 DR-DQ haplotypes were handled as single units for association and clustering, since linkage in the cohort was strong. Genome-wide SNP genotypes for about 60% of the 666 donors were used in a later genetic analysis, which treated that subset as a discovery cohort. The aim of the study was to test whether cataloging public T cell receptors could identify signatures of past pathogen exposure. The genetic ancestry cluster associated with self-reported Caucasian donors included roughly four fifths of the 300 to 450 genotyped donors. The study combined high-throughput TCR immunosequencing, statistical association of individual TCRs with disease status, and machine learning to predict cytomegalovirus infection status. All discovery cohort repertoires had been generated on a single sequencing platform. Among around 400 genotyped donors of the cohort, an average of approximately 200,000 unique TCR beta nucleotide sequences was sequenced per donor, of which roughly 17% were non-productive. The number of donors typed differed by locus, with about 629-630 for A, B, C, DRB1 and DQB1, more than 500 for DQA1, 600 to 610 for DPA1, and around 430 for DPB1. Using immunosequencing, the study profiled T cell repertoires from about 650 subjects and related those repertoires to cytomegalovirus serostatus. Roughly 300 gigabases of sequencing data and around 88 million unique TCR sequences made up an early release that covered 640 HLA-typed donors. Besides the first cohort of 666 subjects, a separate validation cohort made up of 120 or so different subjects was used. Donor age, sex, ethnicity and CMV serostatus were collected together with the repertoire data. An earlier analysis of approximately 640 of the donors applied high-throughput TCR beta sequencing to assess whether each TCR beta V gene segment acted as functional or pseudogenic. In the later analysis, no new phenotypic data were used to find candidate immune exposures; instead, reliance was placed on TCR beta sequences and their occurrence across donors. What the authors observed across the whole study: According to the authors, the approach could potentially be generalized to other disease states and immunological phenotypes. Roughly uniform sequencing depth across donors was assumed in presence/absence analyses, although this assumption may not hold. A cluster of highly shared sequence variants was judged likely to be a technical artifact of the sequencing pipeline. CMV serostatus was the only immune exposure information available for the cohort. According to a later analysis, TCR association rates differed among HLA loci, with DRB1 alleles showing the most associated TCRs and HLA-C alleles showing the fewest. Most TCR sequences were seen in very few donors, while some public TCRs were found in many individuals. In a later analysis, HLA-associated TCR beta chains showed more clonal expansion and lower generation probabilities than non-associated chains that were equally common. In both the original and validation cohorts, the classifier was reported to diagnose cytomegalovirus status with high specificity and sensitivity. The 87-base-pair reads could not distinguish some IMGT-functional V segments, including TRBV6-2 and TRBV6-3, so those segments were excluded. Because some donors lacked HLA typing at each locus, the association tests relied only on the typed subset. Correlated functional status among segregating V segments might reflect linkage disequilibrium, but an unknown experimental factor could not be ruled out. A further reported finding was that TCR beta sequences accurately predicted the HLA-A and HLA-B alleles for most subjects in the first cohort. In a later analysis, several top co-occurrence clusters were reported to appear linked to parvovirus B19, influenza, CMV and Epstein-Barr virus. Only TCR beta chains were sequenced in this cohort, and the absence of alpha or paired-chain data limited detectable features. In an earlier analysis of approximately 590 of the donors, most TCR beta V segments were observed in productive rearrangements about 87% or about 30% of the time, broadly matching IMGT annotations. A later genetic analysis reported fewer N-insertions in productive TCRs among donors in an Asian-associated ancestry cluster than the roughly 700-donor mean. Strong co-occurrence of HLA alleles, especially DR and DQ, made assigning TCR associations to individual alleles difficult. Because counts were too low, about 15 rarely observed V segments, including chromosome 9 orphons, were left out of the earlier analysis of a few hundred of the donors. A total of fewer than 200 TCR beta chains were listed by the study as associated with cytomegalovirus. In vitro tests confirmed that a few of the cytomegalovirus-associated TCR beta chains recognize cytomegalovirus antigens. In a later genetic analysis, a missense DCLRE1C variant was associated with V-gene and J-gene trimming of TCR beta chains, and the association was replicated in an independent cohort. In a later analysis, around 17,000 TCR beta sequences were associated with specific HLA alleles at a false discovery rate of 0.05. Most CMV-associated TCR beta chains appeared to be HLA-restricted in a later analysis, and the HLA associations seemed to be driven largely by CMV exposure.

Library construction relied on the immunoSEQ multiplex PCR assay. For the multiplex PCR, a mixture combining 60 forward primers for TCR Vbeta segments and 13 reverse primers for TCR Jbeta segments was used. A multiplex PCR assay on genomic DNA amplified the CDR3 region of rearranged TCR beta genes. The Illumina HiSeq System was used to sequence the amplified TCR beta libraries as 87-base-pair reads. The paper's data handling went like this. A later analysis tallied roughly 76 million unique TCR beta chains across the 666 repertoires, and around 9.9 million of those chains were shared by two or more donors. To remove PCR and sequencing errors, raw reads were error-corrected and collapsed into unique sequences using a nearest-neighbor algorithm that merged closely related sequences. Alignment of CDR3 sequences to IMGT reference sequences was used to assign V, D and J gene segments. For a sequence to be retained, a match of at least six nucleotides was required to both a V gene segment and a J gene segment. Rearrangements were called productive when the CDR3 lacked stop codons and stayed in frame with V and J; all others were non-productive. Following IMGT convention, CDR3 was defined as the stretch from the second conserved V-encoded cysteine to the conserved J-encoded phenylalanine. The earlier analysis of some 600 of the donors excluded sequences that lacked an unambiguous match to a single V gene segment. In an earlier analysis of roughly 600 of the donors, a V segment was called functional when productive rearrangements were above 56.7%, and segregating when the standard deviation between donors exceeded 5%. To diagnose cytomegalovirus status from the catalog of TCR beta chain sequences, a statistical classification framework was built. A later analysis assigned V and J genes by comparing TCR nucleotide sequences with IMGT/GENE-DB human TR gene sequences. A later analysis assigned CDR3 sequences and most-parsimonious VDJ recombination scenarios with the TCRdist pipeline. In a later analysis, each TCR beta chain was defined by its CDR3 amino acid sequence together with its V-gene family, and reads lacking a unique V-gene family were excluded. A later analysis removed nearly 600 highly shared, low-generation-probability nucleotide sequences to deal with suspected cross-contamination and a sequencing artifact. In a later analysis, a clonal expansion index for each public chain was calculated from normalized within-repertoire ranks of inferred template counts. In a later analysis, generation probabilities were computed using a VDJ recombination model fitted to out-of-frame rearrangements, and the results were checked against IGoR. Hypergeometric tests were used in a later analysis to score TCR-TCR, TCR-HLA and TCR-CMV co-occurrence, with a repertoire-size bias correction applied to the TCR pairs. To estimate false discovery rates, a later analysis permuted the HLA or CMV assignments 20 times. In a later analysis, co-occurring TCRs were grouped with DBSCAN, and TCRdist sequence similarity was added when clustering was performed within HLA-allele-positive subsets. Repertoires with fewer than 30,000 or more than 120,000 public chains were left out of co-occurrence clustering, as were four to six repertoires with anomalous nucleotide sharing. TCRdb provides this immuneACCESS table in a form limited to in-frame rearrangements. Some clones are lacking; in checked studies, under half of them reflect an unresolved V gene, and why the rest are absent is not known. From that table come the V and J calls and clone size; the DNA was used to work out D and trimming. The sample's records list about 110,000 clones. The ten most abundant clones make up roughly 3.5% of the sample.

Spanning cysteine to phenylalanine, the CDR3 consists of 11 amino acids. Here the CDR3 DNA is all that survives: 33 bases in frame from base 1. The germline V gene yields KGHSH for CDR1 and LQKENI for CDR2. The germline ends are 4 bases apart after V is trimmed by 3 bases and J by 7 bases. Note on this clone: Its antigen remains unidentified.

The cohort consisted of 670 or so healthy bone marrow donors. At the time of sampling, all cohort members were nominally healthy, though unrecorded immune exposures were likely present. The donor was CMV seronegative and belonged to the group of more than 300 seronegative cohort members. A peripheral blood sample was provided by each donor, and peripheral blood mononuclear cells were used for TCR beta sequencing. The Qiagen DNeasy Blood Extraction Kit was used to extract genomic DNA from the blood cell samples. The sequenced sample consisted of PBMCs. The TCR comes from a man in his late teens or twenties in good health and CMV-seronegative. Recombination connected TRBV18 to TRBJ2-1; the D gene cannot be named for sure. The sequenced DNA is TGTGCCAGCTCACCTCAAAATGAGCAGTTCTTC. Its translation reads: CASSPQNEQFF.